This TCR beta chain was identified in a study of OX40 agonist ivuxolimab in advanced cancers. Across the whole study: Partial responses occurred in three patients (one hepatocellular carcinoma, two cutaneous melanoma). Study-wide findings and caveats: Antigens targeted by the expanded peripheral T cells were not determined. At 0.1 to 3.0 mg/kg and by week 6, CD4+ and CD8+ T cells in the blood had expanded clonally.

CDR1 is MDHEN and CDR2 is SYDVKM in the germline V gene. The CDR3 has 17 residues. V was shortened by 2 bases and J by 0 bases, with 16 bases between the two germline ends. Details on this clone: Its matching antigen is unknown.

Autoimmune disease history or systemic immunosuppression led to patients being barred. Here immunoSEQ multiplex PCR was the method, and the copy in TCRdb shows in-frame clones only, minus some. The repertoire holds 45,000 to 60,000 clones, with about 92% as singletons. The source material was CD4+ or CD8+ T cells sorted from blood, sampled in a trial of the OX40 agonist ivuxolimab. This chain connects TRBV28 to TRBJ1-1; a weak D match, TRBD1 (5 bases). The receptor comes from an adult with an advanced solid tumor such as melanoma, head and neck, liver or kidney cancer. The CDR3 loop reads CASSLGGWTVLNTEAFF. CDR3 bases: TGTGCCAGCAGTTTAGGGGGATGGACCGTTTTGAACACTGAAGCTTTCTTT.